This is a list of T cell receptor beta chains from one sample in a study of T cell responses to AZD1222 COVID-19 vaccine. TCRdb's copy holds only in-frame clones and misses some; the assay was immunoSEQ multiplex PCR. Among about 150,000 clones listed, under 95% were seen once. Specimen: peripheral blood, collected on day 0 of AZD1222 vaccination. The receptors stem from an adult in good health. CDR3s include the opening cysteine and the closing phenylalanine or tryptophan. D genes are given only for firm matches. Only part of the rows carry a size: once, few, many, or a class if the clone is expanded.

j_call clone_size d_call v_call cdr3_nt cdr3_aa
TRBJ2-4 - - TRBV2 TGTGCCAGCAATGGGATTAGGGGTACAAACATTCAGTACTTC CASNGIRGTNIQYF
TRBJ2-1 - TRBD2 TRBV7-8 TGTGCCAGCAGCCCCGGGGGGGCCTACAATGAGCAGTTCTTC CASSPGGAYNEQFF
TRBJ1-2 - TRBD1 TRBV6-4 TGTGCCAGCAGTGACTCGGGACAGCCTCCTAACTATGGCTACACCTTC CASSDSGQPPNYGYTF
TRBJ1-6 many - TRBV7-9 TGTGCCAGCAGCTTCGGTGTCCGTTCACCCCTCCACTTT CASSFGVRSPLHF
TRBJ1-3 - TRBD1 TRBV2 TGTGCCAGCAGTCAGACAGGGACTGGAAACACCATATATTTT CASSQTGTGNTIYF
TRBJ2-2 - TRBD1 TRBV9 TGTGCCAGCAGCCCCGGACAGGGGGGAACCGGGGAGCTGTTTTTT CASSPGQGGTGELFF
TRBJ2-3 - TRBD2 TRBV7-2 TGTGCCAGCATCCCCTCTCCGGATAGCGGGGATACGCAGTATTTT CASIPSPDSGDTQYF
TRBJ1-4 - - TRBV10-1 TGCGCCAGCAGCGGGGGCCCGGGAACTAATGAAAAACTGTTTTTT CASSGGPGTNEKLFF
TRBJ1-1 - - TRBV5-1 TGCGCCAGCAGCCCGGCAGGGGACACTGAAGCTTTCTTT CASSPAGDTEAFF
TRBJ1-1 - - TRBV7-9 TGTGCCAGCAGCCTACGAGGGGAGAACACTGAAGCTTTCTTT CASSLRGENTEAFF
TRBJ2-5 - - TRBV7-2 TGTGCCAGCAGCTTTTACCGAGCAGCGCGAGAGACCCAGTACTTC CASSFYRAARETQYF
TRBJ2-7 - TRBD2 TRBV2 TGTGCCAGCAGTGAAAGGGGTAGCGGGGGAATATACTTC CASSERGSGGIYF
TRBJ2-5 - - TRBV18 TGTGCCAGCTCACCAGGGACTGGGACCGAGACCCAGTACTTC CASSPGTGTETQYF
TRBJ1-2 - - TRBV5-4 TGTGCCAGCAGCTTGGAGGTAGACGGCTACACCTTC CASSLEVDGYTF
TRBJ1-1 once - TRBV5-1 TGCGCCAGCAGTTTTCGACCGGAAGGGGACACTGAAGCTTTCTTT CASSFRPEGDTEAFF
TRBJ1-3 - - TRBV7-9 TGTGCCAGCAGCTTAATTATAAACACCATATATTTT CASSLIINTIYF
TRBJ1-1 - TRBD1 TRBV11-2 TGTGCCAGCAGCTTAAGACAGGGGAACACTGAAGCTTTCTTT CASSLRQGNTEAFF
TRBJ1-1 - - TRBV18 TGTGCCAGCTCACCGCAGTCAGGGGAGAGAACTGAAGCTTTCTTT CASSPQSGERTEAFF
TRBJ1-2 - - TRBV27 TGTGCCAGCAGTTTTCGAGGAGGCTATGGCTACACCTTC CASSFRGGYGYTF
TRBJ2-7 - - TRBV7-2 TGTGCCAGCAGCTTAGTAGCAGGGGACATCTCCTACGAGCAGTACTTC CASSLVAGDISYEQYF
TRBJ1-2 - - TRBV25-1 TGTGCCAGCACCGGACAGAACTATGGCTACACCTTC CASTGQNYGYTF
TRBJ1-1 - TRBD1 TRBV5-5 TGTGCCAGCAGCTACGGACAGGCGAACACTGAAGCTTTCTTT CASSYGQANTEAFF
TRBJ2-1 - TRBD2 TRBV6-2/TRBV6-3 TGTGCCAGCAGTTACCCTTCCTTTAGCGGGGGGGCTCTAACCTCATACAATGAGCAGTTCTTC CASSYPSFSGGALTSYNEQFF